This T cell receptor (beta chain) was sequenced in a study of T cells after yellow fever vaccination. V gave up 7 bases and J gave up 8 bases, with 20 bases separating them. The length of the CDR3 is 14 residues. Study-wide findings and caveats: Clones that expanded after primary vaccination mostly reappeared after the booster (96% CD4, approximately 87% CD8). Abundant bulk-derived clonotypes could contaminate FACS-sorted repertoires.

Generation of TCR cDNA used 5'RACE template switching (which added a universal primer site and UMIs). MiXCR, applied by TCRdb to the 5' RACE reads, yields one record per CDR3 protein. The table shows about 340,000 distinct CDR3 sequences, with 3% to 4.5% occurring only once. This clonotype was detected many times. The target antigen is unknown. The source was PBMCs, collected 5 days after the yellow fever booster vaccination. This receptor was obtained from a man aged 18 to 30 who received the YFV17D yellow fever vaccine. This chain uses TRBV12-3 or TRBV12-4 with TRBJ1-2; D unresolved. The CDR3 sequence is CASTPPLGIGGYTF. The CDR3 DNA reads as TGTGCCAGCACCCCCCCGTTGGGGATAGGCGGCTACACCTTC.